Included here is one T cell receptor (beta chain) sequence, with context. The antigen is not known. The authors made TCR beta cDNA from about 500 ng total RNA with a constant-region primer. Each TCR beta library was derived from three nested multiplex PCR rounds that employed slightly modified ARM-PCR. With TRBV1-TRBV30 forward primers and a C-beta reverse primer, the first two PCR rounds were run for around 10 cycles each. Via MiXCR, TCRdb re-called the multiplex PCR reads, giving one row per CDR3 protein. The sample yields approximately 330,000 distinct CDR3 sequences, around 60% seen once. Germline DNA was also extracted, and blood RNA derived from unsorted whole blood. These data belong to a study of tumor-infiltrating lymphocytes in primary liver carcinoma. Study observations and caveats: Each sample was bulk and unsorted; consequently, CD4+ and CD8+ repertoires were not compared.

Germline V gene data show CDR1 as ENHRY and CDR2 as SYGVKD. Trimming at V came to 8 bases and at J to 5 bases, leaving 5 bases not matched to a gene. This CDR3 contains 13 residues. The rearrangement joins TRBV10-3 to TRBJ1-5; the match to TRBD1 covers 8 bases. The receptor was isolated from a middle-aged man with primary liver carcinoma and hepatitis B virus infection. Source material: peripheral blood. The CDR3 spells CAIAGGNDQPQHF. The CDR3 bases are TGTGCCATCGCAGGGGGCAACGATCAGCCCCAGCATTTT.